This T cell receptor beta chain was recorded in a study of CD8 T cells in ankylosing spondylitis (dated by TCRdb to 2015 to 2018). About the full investigation: The study profiled T cell receptor beta repertoires in healthy donors and ankylosing spondylitis patients to find disease-linked TCR variants. The full study cohort comprised 25 or so ankylosing spondylitis patients and about 110 healthy donors. Samples of peripheral blood were taken, and for ankylosing spondylitis patients, synovial fluid was collected as well.

The listed sequencing device is Illumina HiSeq 2500. Quantitative 5'-RACE with molecular barcodes was the method used to prepare the TCR beta libraries. In the authors' own workflow: A new computational method based on a probabilistic model of VDJ rearrangement was used to identify disease-linked TCR variants. TCRdb reanalyzed the raw reads on its own, using fastp at Q25 for trimming and MiXCR for clone calling, and kept in-frame beta chains. Duplicate CDR3 protein sequences are folded into a single record with the most common DNA and genes. The V and J calls were not made by the authors but by TCRdb's processing. This sample is represented by hundreds of thousands of distinct CDR3 sequences; 15% to 20% of them were singletons. The ten largest clonotypes hold over 0.9% of the sample. In this sample, this clonotype turned up a few times. Its antigen remains unidentified. No much larger clone exists at a distance of one base, and base qualities are not known.

Broader findings and caveats from the paper: Blood from ankylosing spondylitis patients appeared to be characterized by a TCR beta motif made up of fewer than ten highly homologous amino acid variants. Some motif variants were previously reported in synovial fluid and blood of reactive arthritis patients, suggesting common disease-initiation mechanisms. A CD8+ phenotype was shown by the disease-linked clones, which were found at relatively low frequencies in peripheral blood. The disease-linked clones were reported as significantly enriched in matched synovial fluid samples from ankylosing spondylitis patients.

The TCR comes from a male donor with ankylosing spondylitis. The material sequenced was blood, either unsorted or a sorted T cell fraction (not recorded which).

The CDR3 protein: CASSPLPERERSYNEQFF. The nucleotide sequence is given as TGTGCCAGCAGTCCTTTACCCGAGCGGGAGAGATCCTACAATGAGCAGTTCTTC. The rearrangement joined TRBV6-1 to TRBJ2-1; 8 bases in between match TRBD2. The junction shows trimming of 5 bases on V and 1 base on J, and the gene matches do not reach 13 bases of it. The CDR3 runs 18 amino acids, cysteine and phenylalanine included. Left in the record is the CDR3 DNA by itself, 54 bases read in frame from the first base. In the germline V gene, CDR1 corresponds to MNHNS and CDR2 to SASEGT.